A selection of T cell receptor beta chains follows, all from one sample in a study of T cell responses to AZD1222 COVID-19 vaccine. The data were produced by immunoSEQ multiplex PCR, yet TCRdb's version contains in-frame clones alone and is incomplete. This repertoire shows about 100,000 clones, about nine tenths found once; its top ten account for 1% to 1.5%. The sample in question was peripheral blood, obtained on day 0 of AZD1222 vaccination. These receptors originate from an adult in good health. Each CDR3 is given with its conserved first and last residue. The D gene is left open where the match is weak. Size tells how often a clone was seen (once, few, many) or the class of an expanded clone, and some rows leave it out.

j_call: TRBJ1-5; d_call: NA; v_call: TRBV7-9; clone_size: once; cdr3_nt: TGTGCCAGCAGCCGCGGTCGGGAAGGGCAGCCCCAGCATTTT; cdr3_aa: CASSRGREGQPQHF
j_call: TRBJ1-1; d_call: NA; v_call: TRBV16; clone_size: once; cdr3_nt: TGTGCCAGCAGCCAATTGACACAGAACACTGAAGCTTTCTTT; cdr3_aa: CASSQLTQNTEAFF
j_call: TRBJ1-3; d_call: NA; v_call: TRBV6-4; clone_size: NA; cdr3_nt: TGTGCCAGCAGTGTGTTAGGGTCTGGAAACACCATATATTTT; cdr3_aa: CASSVLGSGNTIYF
j_call: TRBJ2-5; d_call: TRBD1; v_call: TRBV28; clone_size: once; cdr3_nt: TGTGCCAGCAGTCTACGGACAGGGGTTCAAGAGACCCAGTACTTC; cdr3_aa: CASSLRTGVQETQYF
j_call: TRBJ2-7; d_call: TRBD2; v_call: TRBV15; clone_size: NA; cdr3_nt: TGTGCCACCAGCCTTGCTAGCGGGGAGCAGTACTTC; cdr3_aa: CATSLASGEQYF
j_call: TRBJ1-1; d_call: NA; v_call: TRBV4-2; clone_size: NA; cdr3_nt: TGTGCCAGCAGCCACACTTTGGACGGGGACACTGAAGCTTTCTTT; cdr3_aa: CASSHTLDGDTEAFF
j_call: TRBJ1-1; d_call: NA; v_call: TRBV6-6; clone_size: NA; cdr3_nt: TGTGCCAGCAGTTACAGCGGGACTAACACTGAAGCTTTCTTT; cdr3_aa: CASSYSGTNTEAFF
j_call: TRBJ2-2; d_call: NA; v_call: TRBV5-1; clone_size: once; cdr3_nt: TGCGCCAGCAGCCTGAGGACCCTAAACACCGGGGAGCTGTTTTTT; cdr3_aa: CASSLRTLNTGELFF
j_call: TRBJ1-1; d_call: NA; v_call: TRBV21-1; clone_size: few; cdr3_nt: TGTGCCAGCAGCAAAGATGATGGCACAGGGGGCATTGCCACTGAAGCTTTCTTT; cdr3_aa: CASSKDDGTGGIATEAFF
j_call: TRBJ1-5; d_call: NA; v_call: TRBV11-3; clone_size: NA; cdr3_nt: TGTGCCAGCACCTACCCAGGGCAGGACGATAGCAATCAGCCCCAGCATTTT; cdr3_aa: CASTYPGQDDSNQPQHF
j_call: TRBJ1-5; d_call: NA; v_call: TRBV6-5; clone_size: NA; cdr3_nt: TGTGCCAGCAGTTTCGGACGCTATAATCAGCCCCAGCATTTT; cdr3_aa: CASSFGRYNQPQHF
j_call: TRBJ1-3; d_call: TRBD1; v_call: TRBV6-1; clone_size: NA; cdr3_nt: TGTGCCAGCAGTGAAGGACAGGGTTCTGGAAACACCATATATTTT; cdr3_aa: CASSEGQGSGNTIYF
j_call: TRBJ2-1; d_call: NA; v_call: TRBV7-2; clone_size: NA; cdr3_nt: TGTGCCAGCAGCGGCAGAGGGACCCCCAATGAGCAGTTCTTC; cdr3_aa: CASSGRGTPNEQFF
j_call: TRBJ2-2; d_call: NA; v_call: TRBV28; clone_size: NA; cdr3_nt: TGTGCCAGCAGTTTGTGGGGGACGAACACCGGGGAGCTGTTTTTT; cdr3_aa: CASSLWGTNTGELFF
j_call: TRBJ1-5; d_call: NA; v_call: TRBV3-1/TRBV3-2; clone_size: NA; cdr3_nt: TGTGCCAGCGGGGCCGAGAATCAGCCCCAGCATTTT; cdr3_aa: CASGAENQPQHF
j_call: TRBJ1-1; d_call: NA; v_call: TRBV9; clone_size: NA; cdr3_nt: TGTGCCAGCAGCCTTCTCTTCCAGGGAGGGGAAACTGAAGCTTTCTTT; cdr3_aa: CASSLLFQGGETEAFF
j_call: TRBJ1-1; d_call: NA; v_call: TRBV28; clone_size: NA; cdr3_nt: TGTGCCAGCAGTTTATATCCGGTTCTAAACACTGAAGCTTTCTTT; cdr3_aa: CASSLYPVLNTEAFF
j_call: TRBJ1-4; d_call: TRBD1; v_call: TRBV28; clone_size: NA; cdr3_nt: TGTGCCAGCACGGGGGACAGCCAAGAAAAACTGTTTTTT; cdr3_aa: CASTGDSQEKLFF
j_call: TRBJ2-7; d_call: TRBD1; v_call: TRBV7-6; clone_size: NA; cdr3_nt: TGTGCCAGCAGCTTAGGAGGACAGGGGGCCTACGAGCAGTACTTC; cdr3_aa: CASSLGGQGAYEQYF
j_call: TRBJ1-5; d_call: NA; v_call: TRBV5-4; clone_size: NA; cdr3_nt: TGTGCCAGCAGCTTGGGCGGGAACGATCAGCCCCAGCATTTT; cdr3_aa: CASSLGGNDQPQHF
j_call: TRBJ1-2; d_call: NA; v_call: TRBV7-9; clone_size: NA; cdr3_nt: TGTGCCAGCAGCCCCGACAGAGCCGCTAACTATGGCTACACCTTC; cdr3_aa: CASSPDRAANYGYTF
j_call: TRBJ1-1; d_call: NA; v_call: TRBV11-3; clone_size: NA; cdr3_nt: TGTGCCAGTTGGGGGAGAAGGGACTTAGAAGCTTTCTTT; cdr3_aa: CASWGRRDLEAFF
j_call: TRBJ2-7; d_call: NA; v_call: TRBV9; clone_size: NA; cdr3_nt: TGTGCCAGCAGCGAGGGGGTAGGGGGCTACGAGCAGTACTTC; cdr3_aa: CASSEGVGGYEQYF
j_call: TRBJ1-1; d_call: NA; v_call: TRBV7-3; clone_size: NA; cdr3_nt: TGTGCCAGCAGCCCGCAGGGGCACGGCACTGAAGCTTTCTTT; cdr3_aa: CASSPQGHGTEAFF
j_call: TRBJ1-1; d_call: NA; v_call: TRBV9; clone_size: once; cdr3_nt: TGTGCCAGCAGCGTAGCCGGGCAGATGAACACTGAAGCTTTCTTT; cdr3_aa: CASSVAGQMNTEAFF
j_call: TRBJ1-1; d_call: TRBD1; v_call: TRBV9; clone_size: NA; cdr3_nt: TGTGCCAGCAGCACACAGGGGGCGGGCACTGAAGCTTTCTTT; cdr3_aa: CASSTQGAGTEAFF
j_call: TRBJ2-1; d_call: NA; v_call: TRBV4-1; clone_size: NA; cdr3_nt: TGCGCCAGCAGCCAAGCGGGCCCAGCTCTAGATGAGCAGTTCTTC; cdr3_aa: CASSQAGPALDEQFF
j_call: TRBJ2-3; d_call: NA; v_call: TRBV6-4; clone_size: NA; cdr3_nt: TGTGCCAGCAGAGGGACTTCAGGCACAGATACGCAGTATTTT; cdr3_aa: CASRGTSGTDTQYF
j_call: TRBJ2-5; d_call: NA; v_call: TRBV2; clone_size: NA; cdr3_nt: TGTGCCAGCCGCGAGAGGGCGAAGACCCAGTACTTC; cdr3_aa: CASRERAKTQYF
j_call: TRBJ1-6; d_call: NA; v_call: TRBV10-3; clone_size: NA; cdr3_nt: TGTGCCATCAGTGAGTACGATTCACCCCTCCACTTT; cdr3_aa: CAISEYDSPLHF
j_call: TRBJ1-2; d_call: TRBD1; v_call: TRBV14; clone_size: NA; cdr3_nt: TGTGCCAGCAGCCAAGTCGCCAGGGGGATTCGGGGCTACACCTTC; cdr3_aa: CASSQVARGIRGYTF
j_call: TRBJ1-4; d_call: NA; v_call: TRBV16; clone_size: few; cdr3_nt: TGTGCCAGCAGCCAATGGCAGGGTACTAATGAAAAACTGTTTTTT; cdr3_aa: CASSQWQGTNEKLFF
j_call: TRBJ1-6; d_call: TRBD1; v_call: TRBV19; clone_size: NA; cdr3_nt: TGTGCCAGTAGTCGCGGGACAGGGGAATCACCCCTCCACTTT; cdr3_aa: CASSRGTGESPLHF
j_call: TRBJ1-1; d_call: NA; v_call: TRBV10-2; clone_size: NA; cdr3_nt: TGCGCCAGCAGACTAACGAACACTGAAGCTTTCTTT; cdr3_aa: CASRLTNTEAFF
j_call: TRBJ1-2; d_call: TRBD1; v_call: TRBV7-2; clone_size: NA; cdr3_nt: TGTGCCAGCAGCGAGTCCGGGACAGGAAATAACTATGGCTACACCTTC; cdr3_aa: CASSESGTGNNYGYTF
j_call: TRBJ2-3; d_call: NA; v_call: TRBV5-1; clone_size: NA; cdr3_nt: TGCGCCAGCAGCTTGAGCCAAAACCAAGCCACAGATACGCAGTATTTT; cdr3_aa: CASSLSQNQATDTQYF
j_call: TRBJ2-3; d_call: NA; v_call: TRBV19; clone_size: once; cdr3_nt: TGTGCCAGTAGTCCCCGGAAGCGGGATACGCAGTATTTT; cdr3_aa: CASSPRKRDTQYF
j_call: TRBJ1-1; d_call: TRBD1; v_call: TRBV5-5; clone_size: NA; cdr3_nt: TGTGCCAGCAGCTTGGTAACAGGGGTTATAGCTTTCTTT; cdr3_aa: CASSLVTGVIAFF
j_call: TRBJ2-2; d_call: TRBD1; v_call: TRBV28; clone_size: NA; cdr3_nt: TGTGCCAGCAGTTTTAGAGGGGGCGGCACCGGGGAGCTGTTTTTT; cdr3_aa: CASSFRGGGTGELFF
j_call: TRBJ1-6; d_call: NA; v_call: TRBV20-1; clone_size: NA; cdr3_nt: TGCAGTGCTAGTGAGCAGGGTTCACCCCTCCACTTT; cdr3_aa: CSASEQGSPLHF
j_call: TRBJ1-6; d_call: NA; v_call: TRBV7-6; clone_size: NA; cdr3_nt: TGTGCCAGCAGCCAAGAGACAAGCCGTAATTCACCCCTCCACTTT; cdr3_aa: CASSQETSRNSPLHF
j_call: TRBJ1-4; d_call: NA; v_call: TRBV5-5; clone_size: once; cdr3_nt: TGTGCCAGCAGCGCAGGGCCCGGAGGGCCCAATGAAAAACTGTTTTTT; cdr3_aa: CASSAGPGGPNEKLFF
j_call: TRBJ1-4; d_call: NA; v_call: TRBV7-9; clone_size: NA; cdr3_nt: TGTGCCAGCAGCCACCACACCAGCCCTAATGAAAAACTGTTTTTT; cdr3_aa: CASSHHTSPNEKLFF
j_call: TRBJ1-2; d_call: TRBD1; v_call: TRBV7-3; clone_size: NA; cdr3_nt: TGTGCCAGCAGCTTAACCCCAGCAGGGGGCAAAAATGGCTACACCTTC; cdr3_aa: CASSLTPAGGKNGYTF
j_call: TRBJ2-3; d_call: NA; v_call: TRBV7-8; clone_size: NA; cdr3_nt: TGTGCCAGCAGCTTACACGAGGGGGGGACAATCGGCGAAACGCAGTATTTT; cdr3_aa: CASSLHEGGTIGETQYF
j_call: TRBJ1-5; d_call: NA; v_call: TRBV5-8; clone_size: NA; cdr3_nt: TGTGCCAGCAGCTTGAGAGACGGGGCCCTACTGGGAAGCCAGCATTTT; cdr3_aa: CASSLRDGALLGSQHF
j_call: TRBJ2-7; d_call: TRBD1; v_call: TRBV6-5; clone_size: NA; cdr3_nt: TGTGCCAGCAGTTATGGGCAGGGGGCCTACGAGCAGTACTTC; cdr3_aa: CASSYGQGAYEQYF
j_call: TRBJ1-1; d_call: NA; v_call: TRBV13; clone_size: NA; cdr3_nt: TGTGCCAGCAGATATAAGGGAGGGACTGAAGCTTTCTTT; cdr3_aa: CASRYKGGTEAFF
j_call: TRBJ2-1; d_call: TRBD2; v_call: TRBV3-1/TRBV3-2; clone_size: NA; cdr3_nt: TGTGCCAGCAGCCAAGCGTCGGGGGGGAGCTCCTACAATGAGCAGTTCTTC; cdr3_aa: CASSQASGGSSYNEQFF
j_call: TRBJ1-2; d_call: NA; v_call: TRBV3-1/TRBV3-2; clone_size: NA; cdr3_nt: TGTGCCAGCAGCCAAGATCTAAACCTTGGCTACACCTTC; cdr3_aa: CASSQDLNLGYTF